This is a list of T cell receptor beta chains from one sample in a study of regulatory T cells in long-lasting Graves disease. Each CDR3 protein is one row after TCRdb ran MiXCR on the multiplex PCR reads. In the table there are roughly 610,000 distinct CDR3 sequences, roughly 15% of which are singletons. This sample was also put to use in a study of T cells in Graves' hyperthyroidism and ophthalmopathy.

Material: peripheral blood mononuclear cells (PBMCs), obtained at new diagnosis, from a patient treated with antithyroid drugs. These receptors were taken from a young woman with Graves disease. Both conserved end residues are part of each CDR3. D genes are given only for firm matches. Where a row states a size, it is once, few, many or the class of an expanded clone; other rows omit it.

TGTGCCAGCTCGGCCGGGACAGGTCCGCCGGTTACTGAAGCTTTCTTT CASSAGTGPPVTEAFF TRBJ1-1 TRBD1 NA TRBV18
TGTGCCAGCAGCTTAGTAACACGGAATGAAAAACTGTTTTTT CASSLVTRNEKLFF TRBJ1-4 NA many TRBV7-9
TGTGCCAGCAGCTTCCGGACAGGGGCTGGTGACATTCAGTACTTC CASSFRTGAGDIQYF TRBJ2-4 TRBD1 NA TRBV3-1
TGTGCCAGCAGTGGTTGGGCAGACCCCCAAGAGACCCAGTACTTC CASSGWADPQETQYF TRBJ2-5 NA many TRBV2
TGTGCCAGCAGCCAGACTAGCGACGAGCAGTACTTC CASSQTSDEQYF TRBJ2-7 TRBD2 many TRBV12-3/TRBV12-4
TGTGCCAGCAGTTACTCGAAGCCCGGGGAGCTGTTTTTT CASSYSKPGELFF TRBJ2-2 NA NA TRBV6-5
TGTGCCAGCAGTTACGGGACTCCTGGAAACACCATATATTTT CASSYGTPGNTIYF TRBJ1-3 NA NA TRBV6-5
TGTGCCAGCTCACAGACAGGTGGGGATCAGCCCCAGCATTTT CASSQTGGDQPQHF TRBJ1-5 NA NA TRBV18
TGTGCCAGCAGCTACAGGACAGGTCCTACCTACGAGCAGTACTTC CASSYRTGPTYEQYF TRBJ2-7 TRBD1 few TRBV5-6
TGCGCCAGCAGCTTAAGTCAGGGTGTCATGAATGAGCAGTTCTTC CASSLSQGVMNEQFF TRBJ2-1 NA NA TRBV5-1
TGTGCCAGTAGTATCCCGCTCACAGGGCGGCAGGGCATCAACACTGAAGCTTTCTTT CASSIPLTGRQGINTEAFF TRBJ1-1 NA few TRBV19
TGTGCCAGCAGCCAAGATCGCGACGACGAGCAGTACTTC CASSQDRDDEQYF TRBJ2-7 NA NA TRBV4-1
TGTGCCAGCAGTCCAGGGGGCTGGGAGACCCAGTACTTC CASSPGGWETQYF TRBJ2-5 TRBD1 many TRBV28
TGCGCCAGCAGCTTTGGAGGGAGTACCAAAAACATTCAGTACTTC CASSFGGSTKNIQYF TRBJ2-4 NA few TRBV5-1
TGCGCCAGCAGCACCCCCCCGGGACAGGGATTCGGTCGAACTGAAGCTTTCTTT CASSTPPGQGFGRTEAFF TRBJ1-1 TRBD1 many TRBV5-1
TGTGCCAGCAGCTTTTTCACCGGCTACACAGATACGCAGTATTTT CASSFFTGYTDTQYF TRBJ2-3 NA many TRBV7-3
TGTGCCAGCAGCTTAACGTGGCGGGAGGGCACCTATGGTGAGCAGTTCTTC CASSLTWREGTYGEQFF TRBJ2-1 TRBD2 NA TRBV2
TGTGCCAGCAGTCCCAAACTACAGGGGAGCTCCTATAATTCACCCCTCCACTTT CASSPKLQGSSYNSPLHF TRBJ1-6 TRBD1 many TRBV2
TGTGCCAGCGGGAGACCCACAGATACGCAGTATTTT CASGRPTDTQYF TRBJ2-3 NA many TRBV2
TGCGCCAGCAGCTTGGGGAATACGGGGAGTCCCCTCTACTATGAGCAGTTCTTC CASSLGNTGSPLYYEQFF TRBJ2-1 NA NA TRBV5-1
TGTGCCAGCAGTAAGGGTTCGATTCAGTACTTC CASSKGSIQYF TRBJ2-4 NA few TRBV12-3/TRBV12-4
TGTGCCAGTAGTATAGAGCGGCAGGGGTCGGAGACCCAGTACTTC CASSIERQGSETQYF TRBJ2-5 NA NA TRBV19
TGTGCCTGGAATCGCGAAGGGCGCAATCAGCCCCAGCATTTT CAWNREGRNQPQHF TRBJ1-5 NA few TRBV30
TGTGCCAGCAGCTTAGCAGTATCGGGTAGCTACGAGCAGTACTTC CASSLAVSGSYEQYF TRBJ2-7 NA many TRBV11-1
TGTGCCAGCAGTGACACAGGAGTCTACGAGCAGTACTTC CASSDTGVYEQYF TRBJ2-7 NA NA TRBV25-1
TGTGCCAGCAGCTTGTTCGGGGGCAAAAACATTCAGTACTTC CASSLFGGKNIQYF TRBJ2-4 NA NA TRBV5-6
TGCAGTGCAAGGACTAGCGGGAGGTCCTACAATGAGCAGTTCTTC CSARTSGRSYNEQFF TRBJ2-1 TRBD2 many TRBV20-1
TGTGCCAGCAGTCCCCGGGGCTACGAGCAGTACTTC CASSPRGYEQYF TRBJ2-7 NA many TRBV12-3/TRBV12-4
TGTGCCAGCCTCACCGTGGGGGCGCGAGGAAACACCATATATTTT CASLTVGARGNTIYF TRBJ1-3 NA NA TRBV28
TGCAGTGCTATTCTGGGGGTGCCAACCTACGAGCAGTACTTC CSAILGVPTYEQYF TRBJ2-7 NA many TRBV20-1
TGTGCCAGCAGACGCCAGGGGAGCTCTGGAAACACCATATATTTT CASRRQGSSGNTIYF TRBJ1-3 NA many TRBV2
TGTGCCAGCAGCCCCCGGGATTATAACTATGGCTACACCTTC CASSPRDYNYGYTF TRBJ1-2 NA many TRBV5-5
TGCAGTGCGAGTCCCGTGGGCAGTTGGCTTGCTGAAGCTTTCTTT CSASPVGSWLAEAFF TRBJ1-1 NA NA TRBV20-1
TGTGCCAGCAGCAAGGGGGCTGGCGGGGGTTCACCCCTCCACTTT CASSKGAGGGSPLHF TRBJ1-6 TRBD1 NA TRBV28
TGTGCCAGCAGTACCCTCGCTGGATCCTACGAGCAGTACTTC CASSTLAGSYEQYF TRBJ2-7 NA many TRBV7-8
TGTGCCAGCAGCTTAGATCGAACGGAGGGGGGGGGACAGCCCCAGCATTTT CASSLDRTEGGGQPQHF TRBJ1-5 NA many TRBV11-2
TGTGCCACCAGACCGGGACAGGCTTATGACAATGAGCAGTTCTTC CATRPGQAYDNEQFF TRBJ2-1 TRBD1 NA TRBV24-1
TGTGCCAGCAGCCCCTCAGTGGTAGCGGGAGGGCCCCACGAGCAGTACTTC CASSPSVVAGGPHEQYF TRBJ2-7 TRBD2 many TRBV28
TGTGCCAGCAGTTTATGGCGGCCGGACAGGGACACTGAAGCTTTCTTT CASSLWRPDRDTEAFF TRBJ1-1 TRBD1 once TRBV28
TGTGCCAGCAGTTACTCCCTGGACGGACGGAGCTCCTATAATTCACCCCTCCACTTT CASSYSLDGRSSYNSPLHF TRBJ1-6 NA few TRBV6-2/TRBV6-3
TGCGCCAGCACGAGGGGGGACAGGGATCTGGGGGGCTACACCTTC CASTRGDRDLGGYTF TRBJ1-2 TRBD1 NA TRBV4-1
TGTGCCAGCAGGAAACGGGACAGGCAGAACACTGAAGCTTTCTTT CASRKRDRQNTEAFF TRBJ1-1 TRBD1 many TRBV28